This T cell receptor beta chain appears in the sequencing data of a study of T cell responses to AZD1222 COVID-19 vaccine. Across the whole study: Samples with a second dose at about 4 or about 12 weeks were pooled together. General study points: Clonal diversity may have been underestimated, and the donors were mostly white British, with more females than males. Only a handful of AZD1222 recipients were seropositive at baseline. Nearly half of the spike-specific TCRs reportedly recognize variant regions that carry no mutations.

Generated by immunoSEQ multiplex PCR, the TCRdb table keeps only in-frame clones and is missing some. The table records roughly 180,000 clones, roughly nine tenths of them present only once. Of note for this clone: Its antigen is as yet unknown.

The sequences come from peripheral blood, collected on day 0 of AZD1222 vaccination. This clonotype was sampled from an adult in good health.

CDR3 coding DNA: TGTGCCAGTAGTATTTTTATGCGAGGCACTGGAAACACCATATATTTT. It codes for CASSIFMRGTGNTIYF. The chain has TRBV19 and TRBJ1-3; D ambiguous. V was clipped by 3 bases and J by 2 bases, with 14 bases between them. The CDR3 spans 16 residues. CDR1 is LNHDA and CDR2 is SQIVND in the germline V gene (reference sequence).